This TCR beta chain emerged from a study of T cell responses to AZD1222 COVID-19 vaccine. Study in general: Analyses pooled second doses at about 4 or about 12 weeks. Study findings and constraints: Clonal diversity may have been underestimated in mostly white British donors. Spike-specific TCR breadth and depth rose after two AZD1222 doses. Spike-spanning, vaccine-associated CD4 TCRs were dominant at 160-218 and 743-854.

Comment on this clone: Its antigen is not known.

Clones were sequenced by immunoSEQ multiplex PCR, and TCRdb holds only the in-frame ones, with some missing. Of 130,000 or so clones in the sample, roughly 90% were seen once. This sequence originates from an adult in good health. The sequenced sample was peripheral blood, obtained on day 0 of AZD1222 vaccination.

CDR3 coding DNA: TGTGCCAGCAGTTTGAGGGTGAGCACTGAAGCTTTCTTT. It is translated as CASSLRVSTEAFF. The gene calls are TRBV27 and TRBJ1-1; D gene uncertain. CDR1 MNHEY and CDR2 SMNVEV come from the germline V gene (reference sequence). CDR3 length equals 13 residues. Trimming pared 3 bases from V and 4 bases from J, leaving 9 bases between.